One and the same sample provided the 8 T cell receptor beta chains below, sequenced in a study of glioma-infiltrating T cells. TCR alpha and beta CDR3 regions were amplified from RNA using iRepertoire nested multiplex PCR. Each CDR3 protein gets one entry after TCRdb re-called the multiplex PCR reads with MiXCR. The sample shows around 140,000 distinct CDR3 sequences, roughly two fifths of them seen only once. The sequenced sample consisted of glioma tissue, nonneoplastic brain tissue, or PBMCs (not recorded which). Receptor source: a human donor with low-grade glioma or glioblastoma, undergoing nonglioma brain surgery, or in good health (not recorded which).

V usage is TRBV6-2 or TRBV6-3 and J usage is TRBJ2-2; D might be TRBD2 (6 bases). Trimming left V 2 bases short and J 0 bases short, with 10 bases between. The CDR3 runs 16 residues. Germline assignment: CDR1 MNHEY and CDR2 SVGEGT. The CDR3 nucleotides read TGTGCCAGCAGTTACGGGCAGCGGGCGAACACCGGGGAGCTGTTTTTT. Translated, it gives CASSYGQRANTGELFF.

The sample holds a few counts of this clonotype. The rearrangement joins TRBV25-1 to TRBJ2-1, with no clear D. V was clipped by 3 bases and J by 0 bases, with 6 bases between them. The germline V gene has CDR1 MGHDK and CDR2 SYGVNS. The CDR3 is 14 amino acids. CDR3 bases: TGTGCCAGCAGTGAGGTCGGCTCCTACAATGAGCAGTTCTTC. This translates into CASSEVGSYNEQFF.

This clonotype was seen a few times. CDR3 sequence reads: CAISESWTNTEAFF. The CDR3 bases are TGTGCCATCAGTGAGTCGTGGACGAACACTGAAGCTTTCTTT. The chain combines TRBV10-3 with TRBJ1-1; D unclear. There are 14 residues in the CDR3. V dropped 0 bases and J dropped 1 base, with 6 bases sitting between them. The germline V gene has CDR1 ENHRY and CDR2 SYGVKD.

A few counts support this clonotype. The chain links TRBV24-1 to TRBJ2-3; tentatively, D is TRBD1 (5 bases). The CDR3 sequence is 12 residues long. The V gene's germline CDR1 is KGHDR and CDR2 SFDVKD. Trimming shortened V by 6 bases and J by 6 bases, and 9 bases separated the two germline ends. This CDR3 reads CATSSNRDTQYF. DNA of the CDR3: TGTGCCACCAGTTCGAACAGGGATACGCAGTATTTT.

The rearrangement joins TRBV2 to TRBJ1-2, with 10 bases that match TRBD1. Trimming took 7 bases from V and 8 from J; bases not matched to a gene: 10. The V gene's germline CDR1 is SNHLY and CDR2 FYNNEI. The CDR3 totals 14 residues. This chain's CDR3 is CASIQRQGAQGYTF. The CDR3 nucleotides read TGTGCCAGCATACAAAGACAGGGGGCGCAAGGCTACACCTTC.

The J gene is TRBJ1-1, the V gene TRBV6-2 or TRBV6-3, with a possible D match to TRBD1 (6 bases). Germline assignment: CDR1 MNHEY and CDR2 SVGEGT. The ends were cut back, 4 bases at V and 4 bases at J, with 13 bases in the middle. The CDR3 length is 14 residues. In DNA form, the CDR3 reads TGTGCCAGCAGTTCGGGGGGCTGGTTCACTGAAGCTTTCTTT. Its translation is CASSSGGWFTEAFF.

Written as DNA, the CDR3 is TGTGCCAGCAGTACCAGACTAGAAGAGACCCAGTACTTC. It specifies CASSTRLEETQYF. The chain links TRBV6-1 to TRBJ2-5; D is possibly TRBD2 (6 bases). Trimming pared 5 bases from V and 3 bases from J, leaving 10 bases between. Looked up from germline, CDR1 is MNHNS and CDR2 is SASEGT. The CDR3 is 13 amino acids.

This clonotype was recorded at least ten times. The chain carries TRBV6-6 and TRBJ2-1; 10 bases agree with TRBD2. Germline loops: CDR1 MNHNY, CDR2 SVGAGI (reference sequence). There are 15 residues in the CDR3. The trim removed 2 bases at V and 4 bases at J, leaving 2 bases unmatched. The CDR3 coding sequence is TGTGCCAGCAGTTACAGGACTAGCGGTTACAATGAGCAGTTCTTC. It codes for CASSYRTSGYNEQFF.